This entry describes one T cell receptor beta chain. Its antigen remains unidentified. This sample stems from a study of cytomegalovirus exposure and HLA in healthy donors. Findings of the study overall: Overall, approximately 150 TCR beta chains were annotated as cytomegalovirus-associated.

Only in-frame clones appear in the TCRdb table, and some are missing; sequencing was by immunoSEQ multiplex PCR. The table includes about 180,000 clones, roughly 85% detected once. Germline assignment: CDR1 MNHEY and CDR2 SMNVEV (reference sequence). The CDR3 has 15 amino acids. Trimming took 6 bases from V and 4 from J; bases not matched to a gene: 5. The sequence derives from a man aged 18 to 30 in good health and CMV-seropositive. The chain recombines TRBV27 with TRBJ2-1; 11 nucleotides align to TRBD2. Material: PBMCs. The DNA of the CDR3 is TGTGCCAGCAGAGGACTAGCGGGCGTTTACAATGAGCAGTTCTTC. It yields the protein CASRGLAGVYNEQFF.